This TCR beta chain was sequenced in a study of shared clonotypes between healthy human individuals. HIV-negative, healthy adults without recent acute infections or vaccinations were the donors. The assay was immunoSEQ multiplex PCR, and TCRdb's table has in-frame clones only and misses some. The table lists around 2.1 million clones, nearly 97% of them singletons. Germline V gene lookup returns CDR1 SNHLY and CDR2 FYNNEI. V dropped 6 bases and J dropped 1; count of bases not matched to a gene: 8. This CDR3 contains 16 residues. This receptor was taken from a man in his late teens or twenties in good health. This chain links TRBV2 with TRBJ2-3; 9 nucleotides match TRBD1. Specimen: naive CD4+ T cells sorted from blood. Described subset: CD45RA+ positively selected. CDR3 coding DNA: TGTGCCAGCAGGCTGGGACAGGGTCACGGCACAGATACGCAGTATTTT. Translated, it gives CASRLGQGHGTDTQYF.